This is a list of T cell receptor beta chains from one sample in a study of blood T cell repertoires in COVID-19. The protocol was immunoSEQ multiplex PCR, while the TCRdb copy is restricted to in-frame clones and leaves out a portion. This table has 300,000 to 400,000 clones, almost 90% appearing once. Material: peripheral blood. The receptor set was obtained from a woman between 65 and 79 years old with COVID-19, enrolled during active disease. Both conserved end residues are part of each CDR3. D genes are given only for firm matches. Size is stated for part of the rows, as once, few or many counts, or as a class when the clone is expanded.

size	D	J	V	DNA	CDR3
NA	TRBD2	TRBJ2-3	TRBV5-1	TGCGCCAGCAGCCGCATTTTAGCGGGGGCAACAGATACGCAGTATTTT	CASSRILAGATDTQYF
NA	TRBD1	TRBJ1-5	TRBV6-5	TGTGCCAGCAGACCCCGGGACAGGGGCAATCAGCCCCAGCATTTT	CASRPRDRGNQPQHF
once	NA	TRBJ1-2	TRBV15	TGTGCCACCAGCAGACAGACAGGAAACTATGGCTACACCTTC	CATSRQTGNYGYTF
NA	NA	TRBJ1-1	TRBV6-5	TGTGCCAGCAGCCGGGGGAGCACTGAAGCTTTCTTT	CASSRGSTEAFF
NA	TRBD1	TRBJ1-2	TRBV18	TGTGCCAGCTCACCACCGCACGGGACAGGGGGATATGGCTACACCTTC	CASSPPHGTGGYGYTF
NA	NA	TRBJ1-2	TRBV20-1	TGCAGTGCTAGTGTCCCAAGTGCTACGCGTCCTAACTATGGCTACACCTTC	CSASVPSATRPNYGYTF
NA	TRBD1	TRBJ2-5	TRBV3-1/TRBV3-2	TGTGCCAGCAGCCTCCAGGGGGCAGAGACCCAGTACTTC	CASSLQGAETQYF
NA	NA	TRBJ1-1	TRBV28	TGTGCCAGTCCCAATCCTGAAGCTTTCTTT	CASPNPEAFF
NA	NA	TRBJ1-3	TRBV5-6	TGTGCCAGCAGCCGGACAGACTCTGGAAACACCATATATTTT	CASSRTDSGNTIYF
NA	TRBD1	TRBJ2-7	TRBV19	TGTGCCAGTAGTAGTGGACAGGGGAACTACGAGCAGTACTTC	CASSSGQGNYEQYF